This entry features one T cell receptor beta chain sequence. The ends lost 5 bases at V and 4 bases at J; junction bases unmatched: 10. The CDR3 consists of 16 residues. Per the germline V gene, CDR1 is SEHNR and CDR2 is FQNEAQ (reference sequence). The data belong to a study of blood T cell repertoires in COVID-19. As for the study in general: Italy, Spain and the United States were the sources of the convalescent and acute COVID-19 samples.

Authors' methods: It was from reference gene primer amplification that nucleated cell counts were estimated. The protocol was immunoSEQ multiplex PCR, while the TCRdb copy is restricted to in-frame clones and leaves out a portion. Clonal size and the V and J genes are those of that table, whereas D and trimming came from the DNA. This sample has around 100,000 clones, with around four fifths found just once. The source of this sequence is a human donor in a cohort sampled during active COVID-19. This sequence joins TRBV7-9 and TRBJ1-4; the match to TRBD1 covers 7 bases. Sequenced material: peripheral blood. The DNA for the CDR3 is TGTGCCAGCAGCCCCAACAGGGGTCCGAGTAATGAAAAACTGTTTTTT. This translates into CASSPNRGPSNEKLFF. Based on the CDR3 plus reference TRBV7-9 and TRBJ1-4, the full variable domain is DTGVSQNPRHKITKRGQNVTFRCDPISEHNRLYWYRQTLGQGPEFLTYFQNEAQLEKSRLLSDRFSAERPKGSFSTLEIQRTEQGDSAMYLCASSPNRGPSNEKLFFGSGTQLSVL.